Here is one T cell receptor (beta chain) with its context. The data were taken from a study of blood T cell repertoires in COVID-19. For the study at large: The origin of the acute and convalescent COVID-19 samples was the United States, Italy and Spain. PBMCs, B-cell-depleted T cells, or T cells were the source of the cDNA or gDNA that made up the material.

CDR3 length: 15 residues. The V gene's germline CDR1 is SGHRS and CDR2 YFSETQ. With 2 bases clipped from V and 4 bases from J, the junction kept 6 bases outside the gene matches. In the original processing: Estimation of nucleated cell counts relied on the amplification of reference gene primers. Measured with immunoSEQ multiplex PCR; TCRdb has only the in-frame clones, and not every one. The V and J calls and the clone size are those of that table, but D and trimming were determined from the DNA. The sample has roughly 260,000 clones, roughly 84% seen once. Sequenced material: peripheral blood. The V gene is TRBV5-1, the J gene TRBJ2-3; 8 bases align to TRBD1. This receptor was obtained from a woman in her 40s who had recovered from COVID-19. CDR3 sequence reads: CASSFQGAWADTQYF. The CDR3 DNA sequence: TGCGCCAGCAGCTTTCAGGGGGCTTGGGCAGATACGCAGTATTTT.